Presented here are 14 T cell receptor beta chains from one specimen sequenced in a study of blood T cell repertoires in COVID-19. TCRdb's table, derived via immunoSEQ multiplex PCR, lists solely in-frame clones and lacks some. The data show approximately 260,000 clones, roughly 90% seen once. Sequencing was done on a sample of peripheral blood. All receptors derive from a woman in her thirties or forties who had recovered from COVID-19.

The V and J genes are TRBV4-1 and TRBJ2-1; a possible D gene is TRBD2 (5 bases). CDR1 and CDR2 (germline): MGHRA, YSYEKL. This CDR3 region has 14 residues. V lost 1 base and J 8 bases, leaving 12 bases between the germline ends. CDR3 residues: CASSQGPMRDEQFF. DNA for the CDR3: TGCGCCAGCAGCCAAGGTCCAATGCGGGATGAGCAGTTCTTC.

CDR3 in amino acids: CASSQGQGNSPLHF. The CDR3 DNA follows: TGTGCCAGCAGCCAAGGCCAGGGTAATTCACCCCTCCACTTT. The chain carries TRBV6-5 and TRBJ1-6; possibly TRBD1 for D (5 bases). With 6 bases removed from V and 6 bases from J, the gap between germline ends came to 12 bases. This CDR3 has 14 residues. From germline, CDR1 is MNHEY and CDR2 SVGAGI.

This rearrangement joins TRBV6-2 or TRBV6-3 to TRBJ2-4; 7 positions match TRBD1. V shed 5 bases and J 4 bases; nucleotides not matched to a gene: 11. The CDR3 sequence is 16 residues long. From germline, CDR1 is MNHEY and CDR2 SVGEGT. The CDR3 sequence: CASSTRYDRVKNIQYF. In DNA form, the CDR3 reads TGTGCCAGCAGTACAAGATACGACAGGGTAAAAAACATTCAGTACTTC.

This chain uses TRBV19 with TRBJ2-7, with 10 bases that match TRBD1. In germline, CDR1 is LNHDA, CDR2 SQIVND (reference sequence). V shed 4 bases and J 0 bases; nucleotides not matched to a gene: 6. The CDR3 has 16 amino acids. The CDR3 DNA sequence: TGTGCCAGTAGTAGACAGGGGGCGGAGAGCTCCTACGAGCAGTACTTC. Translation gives CASSRQGAESSYEQYF.

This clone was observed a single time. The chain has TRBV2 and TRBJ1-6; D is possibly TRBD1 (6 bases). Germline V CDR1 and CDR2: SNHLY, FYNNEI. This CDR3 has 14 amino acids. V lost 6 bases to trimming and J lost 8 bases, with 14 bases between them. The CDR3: CASRRQAAYSPLHF. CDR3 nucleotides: TGTGCCAGCAGAAGACAGGCCGCCTATTCACCCCTCCACTTT.

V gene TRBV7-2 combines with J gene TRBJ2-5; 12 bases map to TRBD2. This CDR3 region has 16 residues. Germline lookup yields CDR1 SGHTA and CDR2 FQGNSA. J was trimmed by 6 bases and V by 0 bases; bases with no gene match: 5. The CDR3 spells CASSLALAGGQKTQYF. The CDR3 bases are TGTGCCAGCAGCTTAGCGCTAGCGGGGGGGCAAAAGACCCAGTACTTC.

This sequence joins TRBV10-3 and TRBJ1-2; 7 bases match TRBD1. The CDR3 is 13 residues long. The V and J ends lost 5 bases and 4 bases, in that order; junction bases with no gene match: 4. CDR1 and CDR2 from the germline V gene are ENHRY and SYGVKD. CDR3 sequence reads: CAISLRDSYGYTF. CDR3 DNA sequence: TGTGCCATCAGTTTACGGGACAGCTATGGCTACACCTTC.

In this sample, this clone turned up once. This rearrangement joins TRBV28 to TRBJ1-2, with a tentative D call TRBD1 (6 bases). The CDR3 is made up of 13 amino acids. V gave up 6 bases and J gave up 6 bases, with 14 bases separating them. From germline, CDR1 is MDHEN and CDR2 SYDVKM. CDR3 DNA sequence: TGTGCCAGCAGCCCCACAGGGTATCATGGCTACACCTTC. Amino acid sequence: CASSPTGYHGYTF.

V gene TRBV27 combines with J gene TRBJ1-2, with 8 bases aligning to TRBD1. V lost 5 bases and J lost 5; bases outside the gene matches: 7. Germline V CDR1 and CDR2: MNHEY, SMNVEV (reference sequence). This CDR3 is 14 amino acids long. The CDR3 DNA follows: TGTGCCAGCAGTCCTGACAGGGGAGGATATGGCTACACCTTC. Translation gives CASSPDRGGYGYTF.

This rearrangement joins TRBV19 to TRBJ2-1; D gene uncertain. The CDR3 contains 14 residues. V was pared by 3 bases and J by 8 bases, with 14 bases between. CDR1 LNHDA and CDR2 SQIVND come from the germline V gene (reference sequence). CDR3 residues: CASSIDSNGYEQFF. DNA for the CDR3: TGTGCCAGTAGTATCGACTCGAATGGCTATGAGCAGTTCTTC.

The CDR3 coding sequence is TGTGCCAGTAGTATAACGGGAGTGTACGAGCAGTACTTC. Protein: CASSITGVYEQYF. This chain connects TRBV19 to TRBJ2-7, with D maybe TRBD2 (6 bases). Trimming shortened V by 2 bases and J by 4 bases, and 9 bases separated the two germline ends. Germline V gene data show CDR1 as LNHDA and CDR2 as SQIVND (reference sequence). This CDR3 comprises 13 residues. The full variable domain, rest sourced from reference TRBV19 and TRBJ2-7, is DGGITQSPKYLFRKEGQNVTLSCEQNLNHDAMYWYRQDPGQGLRLIYYSQIVNDFQKGDIAEGYSVSREKKESFPLTVTSAQKNPTAFYLCASSITGVYEQYFGPGTRLTVT.

The CDR3 DNA reads as TGTGCCAGCAGCTTGGGACATATGTACCAAGAGACCCAGTACTTC. Its translation: CASSLGHMYQETQYF. The rearrangement links TRBV5-5 to TRBJ2-5; D unclear. The V gene's germline CDR1 is SGHKS and CDR2 YYEKEE (reference sequence). The CDR3 loop spans 15 amino acids. The germline V and J ends were trimmed by 0 bases and 0 bases, with 9 bases remaining between them.

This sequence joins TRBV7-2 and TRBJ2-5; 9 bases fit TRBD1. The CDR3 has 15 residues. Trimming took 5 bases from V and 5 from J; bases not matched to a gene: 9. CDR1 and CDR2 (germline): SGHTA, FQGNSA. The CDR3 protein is CASSLGQGSWETQYF. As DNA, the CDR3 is TGTGCCAGCAGCCTGGGACAGGGCTCCTGGGAGACCCAGTACTTC.

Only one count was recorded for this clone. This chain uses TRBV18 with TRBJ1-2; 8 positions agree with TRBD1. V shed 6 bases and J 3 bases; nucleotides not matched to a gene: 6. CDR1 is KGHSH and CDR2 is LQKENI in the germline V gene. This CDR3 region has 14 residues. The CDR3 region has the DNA TGTGCCAGCTCCCCCTTGGACAGGGACTATGGCTACACCTTC. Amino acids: CASSPLDRDYGYTF. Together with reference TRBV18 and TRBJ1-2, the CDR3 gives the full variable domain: NAGVMQNPRHLVRRRGQEARLRCSPMKGHSHVYWYRQLPEEGLKFMVYLQKENIIDESGMPKERFSAEFPKEGPSILRIQQVVRGDSAAYFCASSPLDRDYGYTFGSGTRLTVV.